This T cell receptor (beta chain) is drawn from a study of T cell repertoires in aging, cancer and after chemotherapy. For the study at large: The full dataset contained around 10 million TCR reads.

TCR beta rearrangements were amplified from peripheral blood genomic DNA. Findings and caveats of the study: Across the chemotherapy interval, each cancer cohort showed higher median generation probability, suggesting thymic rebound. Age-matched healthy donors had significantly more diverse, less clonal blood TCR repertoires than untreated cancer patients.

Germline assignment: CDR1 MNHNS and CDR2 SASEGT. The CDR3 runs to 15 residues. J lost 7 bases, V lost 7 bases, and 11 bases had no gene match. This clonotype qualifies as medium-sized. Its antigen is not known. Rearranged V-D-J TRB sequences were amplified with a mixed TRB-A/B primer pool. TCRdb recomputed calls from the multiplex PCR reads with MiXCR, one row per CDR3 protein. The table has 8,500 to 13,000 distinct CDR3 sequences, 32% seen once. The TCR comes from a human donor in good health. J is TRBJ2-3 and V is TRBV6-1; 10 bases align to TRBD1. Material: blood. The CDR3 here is CASTETGGAPNTQYF. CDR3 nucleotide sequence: TGTGCCAGCACTGAGACAGGGGGCGCCCCCAATACGCAGTATTTT.